The clone carrying this T cell receptor beta chain was recorded once. The entry originates in a study of CD8 T cells in Susac syndrome. The junction had 2 bases not matched to a gene; V was cut back by 2 bases and J by 4 bases. The CDR3 sequence is 14 residues long. From germline, CDR1 is SGDLS and CDR2 YYNGEE. Random hexamers were used to reverse transcribe roughly 0.45 to 1 ug of RNA. TCR beta CDR3 was amplified by immunoSEQ multiplex PCR. This amplification extended across 54 Vbeta and 13 Jbeta segments. TCRdb re-analysed the immunoSEQ multiplex PCR reads in MiXCR, keeping a single row per CDR3 protein. Of 100,000 to 150,000 distinct CDR3 sequences in the sample, approximately 93% were seen once. Sequencing of TCR beta, carried out with a high-throughput approach, was applied to CD8+ and CD4+ T cells from the blood. Relapsing-remitting disease, either stable or active, was present in the multiple sclerosis controls, who were treatment-naive patients. TEMRA cells were enriched by FACS, while CD8+ and CD4+ T cells were obtained through a negative isolation that was performed magnetically.

V and J are TRBV9 and TRBJ2-2; TRBD2 matches at 7 bases. The sample consisted of CD4+ T cells from PBMCs. This clonotype originated in a human donor with multiple sclerosis. The CDR3 loop is CASSVLAATGELFF. The CDR3 DNA sequence: TGTGCCAGCAGCGTTCTAGCGGCCACCGGGGAGCTGTTTTTT.